Listed below are T cell receptor beta chains from one sample, sequenced in a study of blood T cell repertoires in COVID-19. Using immunoSEQ multiplex PCR, the repertoire was profiled, and TCRdb retains in-frame clones only, with some absent. The sample has around 260,000 clones, 75% to 90% seen once; the top ten hold roughly 4.6%. Specimen: peripheral blood. The receptors come from a man aged 60 to 75 who had recovered from COVID-19. Both conserved end residues are part of each CDR3. The D gene is left open where the match is weak. Rows give clone size only sometimes, using once, few, many, or a class for an expanded clone.

>TRBV5-4|.|TRBJ2-2|.
TGTGCCAGCAGCTTGGGGATAGGGGCCGGGGAGCTGTTTTTT
CASSLGIGAGELFF
>TRBV12-3/TRBV12-4|.|TRBJ1-5|.
TGTGCCAGCAGCCAGGTCGACGGTCAGCCCCAGCATTTT
CASSQVDGQPQHF
>TRBV18|.|TRBJ2-5|.
TGTGCCAGCCTAATCGGGGGGCATACAGAGACCCAGTACTTC
CASLIGGHTETQYF
>TRBV24-1|few|TRBJ2-3|TRBD2
TGTGCCACCAGTGATTCCACCCCTAGCGGGATCACAGATACGCAGTATTTT
CATSDSTPSGITDTQYF
>TRBV7-9|.|TRBJ1-6|TRBD1
TGTGCCAGCAGCCGGGACAGGAATTCACCCCTCCACTTT
CASSRDRNSPLHF
>TRBV19|.|TRBJ2-7|.
TGTGCCAGTAGTATAGAACAGGGAACCTACGAGCAGTACTTC
CASSIEQGTYEQYF
>TRBV19|.|TRBJ2-5|.
TGTGCCAGTAGTATAATGTGGGTGCGGCAAACAGAGACCCAGTACTTC
CASSIMWVRQTETQYF
>TRBV7-9|.|TRBJ1-2|TRBD1
TGTGCCAGCAGCGTGGGGACAGCCTATGGCTACACCTTC
CASSVGTAYGYTF
>TRBV30|once|TRBJ1-4|TRBD1
TGTGCCTGGAACCAGGGGACAGCAAGCATACTGTTTTTT
CAWNQGTASILFF
>TRBV5-4|.|TRBJ2-7|TRBD1
TGTGCCAGCAGCCCCGGACAGGGGCGCAACGAGCAGTACTTC
CASSPGQGRNEQYF
>TRBV18|.|TRBJ1-6|.
TGTGCCAGCTCACCACGGGGGGATGGGTCACCCCTCCACTTT
CASSPRGDGSPLHF
>TRBV6-5|.|TRBJ2-7|TRBD1
TGTGCCAGCACCGGACCGGACAGGGGTTACGAGCAGTACTTC
CASTGPDRGYEQYF
>TRBV2|few|TRBJ1-2|.
TGTGCCAGCAGTGAAAACCCTCTGTCAGGCTATGGCTACACCTTC
CASSENPLSGYGYTF
>TRBV18|.|TRBJ2-7|.
TGTGCCAGCTCACCGGGCAGGGCCTACGAGCAGTACTTC
CASSPGRAYEQYF
>TRBV29-1|once|TRBJ1-3|.
TGCAGCGTCGTGGAGAGTTCTGGAAACACCATATATTTT
CSVVESSGNTIYF
>TRBV7-8|.|TRBJ2-7|.
TGTGCCAGCAGCTTAGCCGGTGGAAAACGGGGTCAGCAGTACTTC
CASSLAGGKRGQQYF
>TRBV28|.|TRBJ2-2|TRBD2
TGTGCCAGCAGTTCCGGGACTAGGGCCGGGGAGCTGTTTTTT
CASSSGTRAGELFF
>TRBV6-1|.|TRBJ2-1|TRBD1
TGTGCCAGCAGTGATGTGGGACAGGGTGGGAATGAGCAGTTCTTC
CASSDVGQGGNEQFF
>TRBV5-4|.|TRBJ2-5|.
TGTGCCAGCAGCTTGGGATATGGACAGTATACCCAAGAGACCCAGTACTTC
CASSLGYGQYTQETQYF
>TRBV27|.|TRBJ2-7|TRBD1
TGTGCCAGCACCAAGGCCGGGACAGTTTACGAGCAGTACTTC
CASTKAGTVYEQYF
>TRBV7-9|.|TRBJ2-1|.
TGTGCCAGCACCCCGCGGCGGGGGCAAGAAGGCTCCTACAATGAGCAGTTCTTC
CASTPRRGQEGSYNEQFF
>TRBV6-5|.|TRBJ2-3|.
TGTGCCAGCAGTTACCGACAGGACCCCGATACGCAGTATTTT
CASSYRQDPDTQYF
>TRBV19|.|TRBJ1-1|.
TGTGCCAGTAGAAATCGGGGGGCGACTGAAGCTTTCTTT
CASRNRGATEAFF
>TRBV29-1|once|TRBJ2-5|.
TGCAGCTCCACGGCAGGGGACCAAGAGACCCAGTACTTC
CSSTAGDQETQYF
>TRBV11-2|.|TRBJ2-7|.
TGTGCCAGCAGCCCTCAGGGTCTCTTGGGGGAGCAGTACTTC
CASSPQGLLGEQYF
>TRBV9|.|TRBJ1-2|.
TGTGCCAGCAGCGTCGGAGTCAGGGATGGCTACACCTTC
CASSVGVRDGYTF
>TRBV7-2|.|TRBJ2-5|.
TGTGCCAGCAGCGCACAGGAGACCCAGTACTTC
CASSAQETQYF
>TRBV7-9|.|TRBJ2-7|TRBD1
TGTGCCAGCAGCCCACGCAGGGGGCTTCTTAGCTACGAGCAGTACTTC
CASSPRRGLLSYEQYF
>TRBV5-4|.|TRBJ1-2|TRBD1
TGTGCCAGCAGCCCTTCTTCCGGGACAGAAATTATTAACTATGGCTACACCTTC
CASSPSSGTEIINYGYTF
>TRBV7-8|.|TRBJ2-3|TRBD2
TGTGCCAGCAGCTTAGGAGGCGGGAGTTCGGATACGCAGTATTTT
CASSLGGGSSDTQYF
>TRBV19|.|TRBJ2-4|TRBD1
TGTGCCAGTAGTATAGTCAGGACAGGGGTTCAAAACATTCAGTACTTC
CASSIVRTGVQNIQYF
>TRBV28|.|TRBJ2-6|TRBD1
TGTGCCAGCAGGACAGGGCCCGGAGTAGGAACTGGGGCCAACGTCCTGACTTTC
CASRTGPGVGTGANVLTF
>TRBV6-5|.|TRBJ1-1|.
TGTGCCAGCAGTTACTCCTGGGCAGCCCCCCACACTGAAGCTTTCTTT
CASSYSWAAPHTEAFF
>TRBV4-1|.|TRBJ1-1|TRBD1
TGCGCCAGCAGCCAAGTGGATATGGGCTTCAGGGGGTACACTGAAGCTTTCTTT
CASSQVDMGFRGYTEAFF
>TRBV9|.|TRBJ1-2|.
TGTGCCAGCAGCTCCTTTGGCGGGCAAAGAGTCCAGTCTGACTATGGCTACACCTTC
CASSSFGGQRVQSDYGYTF
>TRBV5-5|.|TRBJ1-6|.
TGTGCCAGCAGCTTGGCCGGGGGAGGGAATTCACCCCTCCACTTT
CASSLAGGGNSPLHF
>TRBV12-3/TRBV12-4|.|TRBJ1-2|.
TGTGCCAGCAGTTTTACGGCGGCCGGCTACACCTTC
CASSFTAAGYTF
>TRBV5-8|.|TRBJ1-4|TRBD1
TGTGCCAGCAGCTACCGGACAGGGGAGAATGAAAAACTGTTTTTT
CASSYRTGENEKLFF
>TRBV2|.|TRBJ1-1|.
TGTGCCAGCAGTGATCAGGTCGGCACTGAAGCTTTCTTT
CASSDQVGTEAFF
>TRBV30|.|TRBJ1-1|TRBD1
TGTGCCTGGAGCGCACTTGCGGGACAGGGGGCCCCGCGAACTGAAGCTTTCTTT
CAWSALAGQGAPRTEAFF